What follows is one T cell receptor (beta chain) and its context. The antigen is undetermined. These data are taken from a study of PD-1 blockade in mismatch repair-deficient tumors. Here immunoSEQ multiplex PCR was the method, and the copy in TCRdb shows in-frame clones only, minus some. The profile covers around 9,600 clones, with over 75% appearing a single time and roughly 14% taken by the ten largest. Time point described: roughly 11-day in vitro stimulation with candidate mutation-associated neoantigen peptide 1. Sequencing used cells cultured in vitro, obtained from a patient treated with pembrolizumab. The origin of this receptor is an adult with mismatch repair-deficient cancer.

Here the CDR3 reads CASSGGTDDTDTQYF. DNA of the CDR3: TGCGCCAGCAGCGGCGGGACGGATGACACAGATACGCAGTATTTT. This chain uses TRBV5-1 with TRBJ2-3; the D gene is possibly TRBD2 (6 bases). From germline, CDR1 is SGHRS and CDR2 YFSETQ. Trimming stripped 4 bases from V and 2 bases from J, with 14 bases between. The CDR3 contains 15 residues.